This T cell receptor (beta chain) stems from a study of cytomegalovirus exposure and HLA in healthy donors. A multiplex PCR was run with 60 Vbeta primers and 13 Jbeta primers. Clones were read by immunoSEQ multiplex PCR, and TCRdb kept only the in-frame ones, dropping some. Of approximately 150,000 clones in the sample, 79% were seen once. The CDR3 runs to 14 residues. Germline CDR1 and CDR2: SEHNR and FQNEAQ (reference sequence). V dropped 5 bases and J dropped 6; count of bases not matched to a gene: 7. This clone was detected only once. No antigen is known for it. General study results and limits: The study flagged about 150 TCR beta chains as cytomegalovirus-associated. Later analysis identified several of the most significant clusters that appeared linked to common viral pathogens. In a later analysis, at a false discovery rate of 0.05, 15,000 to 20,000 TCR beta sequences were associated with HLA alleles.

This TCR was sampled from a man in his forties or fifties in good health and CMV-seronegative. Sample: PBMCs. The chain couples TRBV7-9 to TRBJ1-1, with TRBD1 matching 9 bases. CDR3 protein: CASSPTGGDPEAFF. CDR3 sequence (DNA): TGTGCCAGCAGCCCAACAGGGGGCGACCCTGAAGCTTTCTTT.